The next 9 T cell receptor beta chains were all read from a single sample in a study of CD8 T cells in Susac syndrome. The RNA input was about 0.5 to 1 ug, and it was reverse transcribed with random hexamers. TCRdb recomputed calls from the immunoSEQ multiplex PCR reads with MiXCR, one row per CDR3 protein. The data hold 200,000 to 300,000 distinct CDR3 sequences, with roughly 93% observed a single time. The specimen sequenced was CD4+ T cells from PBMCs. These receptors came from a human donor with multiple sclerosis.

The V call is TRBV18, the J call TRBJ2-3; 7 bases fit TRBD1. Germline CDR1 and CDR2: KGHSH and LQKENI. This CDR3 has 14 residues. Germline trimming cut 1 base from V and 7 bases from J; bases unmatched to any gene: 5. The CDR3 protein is CASSPQGALNTQYF. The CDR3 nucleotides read TGTGCCAGCTCACCACAGGGGGCCCTGAATACGCAGTATTTT.

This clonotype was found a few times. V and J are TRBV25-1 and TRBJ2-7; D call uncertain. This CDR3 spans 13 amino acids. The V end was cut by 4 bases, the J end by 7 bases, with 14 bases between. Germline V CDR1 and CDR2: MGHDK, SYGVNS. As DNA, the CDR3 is TGTGCCAGCAGTGTCCTAGGGTTAGGGGAGCAGTACTTC. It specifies CASSVLGLGEQYF.

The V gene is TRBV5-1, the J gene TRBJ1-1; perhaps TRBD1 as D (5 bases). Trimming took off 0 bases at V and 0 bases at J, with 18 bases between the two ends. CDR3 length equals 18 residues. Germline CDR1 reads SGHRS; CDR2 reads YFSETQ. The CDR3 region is CASSLGIRGGDLNTEAFF. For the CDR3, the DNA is TGCGCCAGCAGCTTGGGTATTCGGGGGGGGGACTTGAACACTGAAGCTTTCTTT.

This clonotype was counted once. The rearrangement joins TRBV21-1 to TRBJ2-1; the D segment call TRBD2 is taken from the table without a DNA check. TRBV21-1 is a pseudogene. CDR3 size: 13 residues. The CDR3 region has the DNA TGTGCCAGCAGCAAGGAGCGGGACAATGAGCAGTTCTTC. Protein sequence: CASSKERDNEQFF.

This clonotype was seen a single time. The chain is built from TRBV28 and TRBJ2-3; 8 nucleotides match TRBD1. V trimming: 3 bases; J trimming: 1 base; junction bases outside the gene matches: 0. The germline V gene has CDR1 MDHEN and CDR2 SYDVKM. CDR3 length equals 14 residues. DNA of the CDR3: TGTGCCAGCAGTTTCAGGGGGCGCACAGATACGCAGTATTTT. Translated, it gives CASSFRGRTDTQYF.

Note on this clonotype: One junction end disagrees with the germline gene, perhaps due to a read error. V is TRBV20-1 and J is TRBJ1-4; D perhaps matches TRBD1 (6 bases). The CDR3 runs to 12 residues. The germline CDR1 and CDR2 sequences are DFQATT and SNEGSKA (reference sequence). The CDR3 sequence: CSARGGNEKLFF. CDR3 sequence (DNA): TGCAGTGCGAGAGGGGGTAATGAAAAACTGTTTTTT.

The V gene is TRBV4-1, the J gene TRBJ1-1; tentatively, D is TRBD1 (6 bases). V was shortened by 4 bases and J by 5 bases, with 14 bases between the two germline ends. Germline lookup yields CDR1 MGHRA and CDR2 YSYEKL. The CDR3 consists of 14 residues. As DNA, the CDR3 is TGCGCCAGCAGCCCGATCCCCAGGGGAACTGAAGCTTTCTTT. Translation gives CASSPIPRGTEAFF.

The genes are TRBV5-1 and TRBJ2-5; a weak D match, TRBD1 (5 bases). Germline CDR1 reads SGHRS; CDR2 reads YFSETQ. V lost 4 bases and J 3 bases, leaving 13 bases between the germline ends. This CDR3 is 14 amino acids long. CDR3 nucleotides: TGCGCCAGCAGCCGGACGGCAGGGAAAGAGACCCAGTACTTC. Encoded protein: CASSRTAGKETQYF.

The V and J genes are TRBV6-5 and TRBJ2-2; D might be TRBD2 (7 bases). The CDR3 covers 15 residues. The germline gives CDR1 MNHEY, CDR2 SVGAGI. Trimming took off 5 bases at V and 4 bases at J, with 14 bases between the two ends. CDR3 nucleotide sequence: TGTGCCAGCAGTCAAACAGGGAGGGGCACCGGGGAGCTGTTTTTT. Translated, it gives CASSQTGRGTGELFF.